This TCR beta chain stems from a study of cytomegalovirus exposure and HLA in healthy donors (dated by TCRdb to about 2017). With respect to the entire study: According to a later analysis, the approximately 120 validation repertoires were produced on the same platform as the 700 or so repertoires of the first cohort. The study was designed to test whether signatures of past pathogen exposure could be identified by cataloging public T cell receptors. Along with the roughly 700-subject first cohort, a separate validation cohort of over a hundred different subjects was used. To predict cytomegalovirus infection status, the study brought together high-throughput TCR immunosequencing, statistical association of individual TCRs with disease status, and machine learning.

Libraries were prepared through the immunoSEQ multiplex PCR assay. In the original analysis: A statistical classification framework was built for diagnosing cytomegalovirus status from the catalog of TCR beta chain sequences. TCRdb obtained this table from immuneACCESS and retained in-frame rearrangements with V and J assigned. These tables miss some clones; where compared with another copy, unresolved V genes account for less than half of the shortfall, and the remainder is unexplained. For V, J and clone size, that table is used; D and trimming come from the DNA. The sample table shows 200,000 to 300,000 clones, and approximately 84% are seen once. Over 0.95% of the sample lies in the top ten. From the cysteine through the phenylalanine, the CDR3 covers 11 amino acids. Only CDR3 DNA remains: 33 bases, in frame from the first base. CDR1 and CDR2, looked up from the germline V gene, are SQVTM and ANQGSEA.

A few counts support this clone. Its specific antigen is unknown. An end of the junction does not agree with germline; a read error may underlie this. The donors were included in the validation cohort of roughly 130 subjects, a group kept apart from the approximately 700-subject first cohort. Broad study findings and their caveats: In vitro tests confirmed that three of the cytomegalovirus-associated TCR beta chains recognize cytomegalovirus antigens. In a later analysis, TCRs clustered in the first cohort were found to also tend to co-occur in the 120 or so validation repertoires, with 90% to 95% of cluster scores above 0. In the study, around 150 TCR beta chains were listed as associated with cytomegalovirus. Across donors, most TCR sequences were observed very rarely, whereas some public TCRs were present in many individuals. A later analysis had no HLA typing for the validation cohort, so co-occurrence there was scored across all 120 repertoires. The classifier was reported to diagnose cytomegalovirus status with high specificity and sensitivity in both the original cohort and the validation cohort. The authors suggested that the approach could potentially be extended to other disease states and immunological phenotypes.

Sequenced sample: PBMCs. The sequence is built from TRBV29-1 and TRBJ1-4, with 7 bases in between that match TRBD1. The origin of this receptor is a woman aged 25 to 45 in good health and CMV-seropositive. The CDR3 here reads CSVDLRGTPTF. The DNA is TGCAGCGTTGATCTCAGGGGGACACCTACGTTT.